The TCR beta chain described here comes from a study of T cells after yellow fever vaccination. Overall study context: The SMART-Seq v4 Ultra Low Input method served to prepare the low-cell-number fractions. Study results and caveats: Post-booster repertoires again held most primary-vaccination clones (about 96% CD4, 75% to 90% CD8). Highly abundant clonotypes carried over from the bulk population could end up in FACS-sorted repertoires as contaminants. Peak timing came faster in the weaker secondary response, day 5 versus 15.

This clonotype was detected ten times or more. Its antigen remains unknown. Trimming shortened V by 8 bases and J by 1 base, and 12 bases separated the two germline ends. This CDR3 is 14 amino acids long. Via MiXCR, TCRdb re-called the 5' RACE reads, giving one row per CDR3 protein. The profile shows about 360,000 distinct CDR3 sequences, approximately 5.7% of them singletons. V and J are TRBV12-3 or TRBV12-4 and TRBJ1-5; TRBD1 might be the D (5 bases). The TCR originated in a man aged 25 to 40 who received the YFV17D yellow fever vaccine. Sequenced here: PBMCs, sampled 5 days after the yellow fever booster vaccination. DNA for the CDR3: TGTGCCAGCTTGCAGGGCACAAGCAATCAGCCCCAGCATTTT. Translation gives CASLQGTSNQPQHF.